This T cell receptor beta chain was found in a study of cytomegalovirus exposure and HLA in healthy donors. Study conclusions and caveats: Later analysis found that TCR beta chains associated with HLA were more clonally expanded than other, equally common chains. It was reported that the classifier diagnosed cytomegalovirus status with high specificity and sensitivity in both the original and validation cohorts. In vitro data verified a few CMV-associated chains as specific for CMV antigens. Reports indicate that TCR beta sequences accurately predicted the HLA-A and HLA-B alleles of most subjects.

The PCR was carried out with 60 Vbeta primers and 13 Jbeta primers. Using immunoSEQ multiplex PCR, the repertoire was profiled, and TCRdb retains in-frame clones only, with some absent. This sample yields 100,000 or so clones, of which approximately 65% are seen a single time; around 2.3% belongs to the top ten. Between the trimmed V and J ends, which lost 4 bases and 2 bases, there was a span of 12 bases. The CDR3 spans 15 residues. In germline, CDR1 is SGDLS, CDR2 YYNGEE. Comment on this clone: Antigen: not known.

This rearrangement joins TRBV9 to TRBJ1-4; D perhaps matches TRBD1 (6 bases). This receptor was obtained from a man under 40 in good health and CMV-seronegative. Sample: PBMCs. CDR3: CASSPQGWTNEKLFF. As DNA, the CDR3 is TGTGCCAGCAGCCCCCAGGGGTGGACTAATGAAAAACTGTTTTTT.